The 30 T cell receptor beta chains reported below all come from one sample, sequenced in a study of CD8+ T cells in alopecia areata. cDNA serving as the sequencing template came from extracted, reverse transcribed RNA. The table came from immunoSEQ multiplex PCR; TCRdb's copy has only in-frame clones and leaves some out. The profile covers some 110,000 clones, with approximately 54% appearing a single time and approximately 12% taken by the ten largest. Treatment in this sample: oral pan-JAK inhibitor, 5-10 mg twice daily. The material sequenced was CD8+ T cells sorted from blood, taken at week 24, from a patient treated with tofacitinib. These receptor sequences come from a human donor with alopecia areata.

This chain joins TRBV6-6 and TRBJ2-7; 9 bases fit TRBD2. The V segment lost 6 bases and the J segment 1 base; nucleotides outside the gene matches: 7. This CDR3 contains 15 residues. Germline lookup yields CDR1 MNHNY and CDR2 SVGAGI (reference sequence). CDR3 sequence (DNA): TGTGCCAGCAGCTTTAGCGGGGGATCGTCCTACGAGCAGTACTTC. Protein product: CASSFSGGSSYEQYF.

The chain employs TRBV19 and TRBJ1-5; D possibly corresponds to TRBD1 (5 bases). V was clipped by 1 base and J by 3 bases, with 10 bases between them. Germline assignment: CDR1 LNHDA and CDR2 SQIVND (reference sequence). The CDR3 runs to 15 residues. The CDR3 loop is CASSIGGSNNQPQHF. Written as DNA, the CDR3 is TGTGCCAGTAGTATAGGGGGGAGTAACAATCAGCCCCAGCATTTT.

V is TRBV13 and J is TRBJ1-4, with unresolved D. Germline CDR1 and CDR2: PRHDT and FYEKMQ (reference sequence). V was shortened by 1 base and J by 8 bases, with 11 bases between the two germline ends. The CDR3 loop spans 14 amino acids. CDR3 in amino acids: CASSLVGVREKLFF. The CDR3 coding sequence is TGTGCCAGCAGCTTAGTGGGAGTAAGAGAAAAACTGTTTTTT.

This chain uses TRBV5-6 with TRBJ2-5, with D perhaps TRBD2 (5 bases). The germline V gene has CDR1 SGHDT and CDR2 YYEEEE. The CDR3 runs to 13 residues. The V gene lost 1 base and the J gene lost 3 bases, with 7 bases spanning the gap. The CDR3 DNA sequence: TGTGCCAGCAGCTTGCTCGGGAAAGAGACCCAGTACTTC. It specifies CASSLLGKETQYF.

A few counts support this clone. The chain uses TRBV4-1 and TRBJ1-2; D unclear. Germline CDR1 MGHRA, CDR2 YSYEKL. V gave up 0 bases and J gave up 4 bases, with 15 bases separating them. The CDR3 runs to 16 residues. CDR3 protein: CASSQEISLISYGYTF. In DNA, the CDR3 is TGCGCCAGCAGCCAAGAAATTTCCTTAATTAGCTATGGCTACACCTTC.

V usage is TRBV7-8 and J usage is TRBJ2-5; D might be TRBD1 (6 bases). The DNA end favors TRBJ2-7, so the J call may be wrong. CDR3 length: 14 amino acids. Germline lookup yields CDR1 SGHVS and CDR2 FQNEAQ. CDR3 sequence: CASSLGGPSYEQYF. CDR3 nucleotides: TGTGCCAGCAGCTTAGGGGGGCCCTCCTACGAGCAGTACTTC.

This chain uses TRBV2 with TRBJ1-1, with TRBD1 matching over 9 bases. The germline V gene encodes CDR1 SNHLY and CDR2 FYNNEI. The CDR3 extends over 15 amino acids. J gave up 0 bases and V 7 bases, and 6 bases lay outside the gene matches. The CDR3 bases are TGTGCCAGCACTCGGACAGGGGACATGAACACTGAAGCTTTCTTT. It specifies CASTRTGDMNTEAFF.

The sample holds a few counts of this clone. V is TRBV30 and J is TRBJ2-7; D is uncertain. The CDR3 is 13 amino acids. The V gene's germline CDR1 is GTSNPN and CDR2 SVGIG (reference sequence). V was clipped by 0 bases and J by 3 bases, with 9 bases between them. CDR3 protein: CAWSVNPGYEQYF. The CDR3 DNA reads TGTGCCTGGAGTGTAAATCCCGGCTACGAGCAGTACTTC.

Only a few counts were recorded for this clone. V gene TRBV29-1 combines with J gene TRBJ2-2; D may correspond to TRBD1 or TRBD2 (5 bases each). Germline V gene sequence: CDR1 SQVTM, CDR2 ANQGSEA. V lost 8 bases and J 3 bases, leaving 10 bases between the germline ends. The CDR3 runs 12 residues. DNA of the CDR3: TGCAGCTTCAGAGGGGACACCGGGGAGCTGTTTTTT. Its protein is CSFRGDTGELFF.

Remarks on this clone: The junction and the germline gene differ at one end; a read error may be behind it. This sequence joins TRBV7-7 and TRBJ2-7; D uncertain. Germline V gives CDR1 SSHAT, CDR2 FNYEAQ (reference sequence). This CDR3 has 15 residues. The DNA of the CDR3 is TGTGCTAGCAGCTTTGGGCCCGGCGGCTCCTACGAGCAGTACTTC. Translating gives CASSFGPGGSYEQYF.

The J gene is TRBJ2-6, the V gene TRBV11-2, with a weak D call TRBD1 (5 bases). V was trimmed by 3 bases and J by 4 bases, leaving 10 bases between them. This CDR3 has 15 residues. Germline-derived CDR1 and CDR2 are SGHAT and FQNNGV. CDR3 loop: CASSLGPAGANVLTF. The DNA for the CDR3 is TGTGCCAGCAGCTTGGGGCCAGCAGGGGCCAACGTCCTGACTTTC.

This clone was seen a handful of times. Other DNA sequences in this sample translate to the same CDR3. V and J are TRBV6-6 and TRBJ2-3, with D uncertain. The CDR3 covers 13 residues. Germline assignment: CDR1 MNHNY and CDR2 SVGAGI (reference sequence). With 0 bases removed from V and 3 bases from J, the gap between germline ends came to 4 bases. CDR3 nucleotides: TGTGCCAGCAGTTACTCAGAAACAGATACGCAGTATTTT. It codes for CASSYSETDTQYF.

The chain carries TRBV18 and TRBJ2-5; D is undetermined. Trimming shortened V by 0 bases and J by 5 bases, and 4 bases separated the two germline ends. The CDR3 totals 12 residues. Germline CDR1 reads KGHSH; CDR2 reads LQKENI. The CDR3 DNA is TGTGCCAGCTCACCACCGAGGGAGACCCAGTACTTC. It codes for CASSPPRETQYF. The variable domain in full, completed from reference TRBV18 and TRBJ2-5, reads NAGVMQNPRHLVRRRGQEARLRCSPMKGHSHVYWYRQLPEEGLKFMVYLQKENIIDESGMPKERFSAEFPKEGPSILRIQQVVRGDSAAYFCASSPPRETQYFGPGTRLLVL.

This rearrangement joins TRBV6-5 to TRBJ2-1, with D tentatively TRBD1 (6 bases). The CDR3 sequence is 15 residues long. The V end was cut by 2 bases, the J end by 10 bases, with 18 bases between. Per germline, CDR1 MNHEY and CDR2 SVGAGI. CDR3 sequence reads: CASSYTQGPAGEQFF. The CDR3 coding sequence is TGTGCCAGCAGTTACACTCAGGGGCCCGCAGGGGAGCAGTTCTTC.

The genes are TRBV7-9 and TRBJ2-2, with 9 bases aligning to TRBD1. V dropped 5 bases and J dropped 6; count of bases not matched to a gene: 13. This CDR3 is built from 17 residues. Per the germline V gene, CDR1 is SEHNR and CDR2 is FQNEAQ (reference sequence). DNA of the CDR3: TGTGCCAGCAGCGTCCCCGGACAGGGGACACCTCCCGGGGAGCTGTTTTTT. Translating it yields CASSVPGQGTPPGELFF.

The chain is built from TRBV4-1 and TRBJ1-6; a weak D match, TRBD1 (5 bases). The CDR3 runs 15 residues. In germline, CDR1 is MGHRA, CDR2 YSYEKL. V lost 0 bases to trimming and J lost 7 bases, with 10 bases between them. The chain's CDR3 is CASSQDKRGNSPLHF. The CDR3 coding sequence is TGCGCCAGCAGCCAAGATAAGAGGGGAAATTCACCCCTCCACTTT.

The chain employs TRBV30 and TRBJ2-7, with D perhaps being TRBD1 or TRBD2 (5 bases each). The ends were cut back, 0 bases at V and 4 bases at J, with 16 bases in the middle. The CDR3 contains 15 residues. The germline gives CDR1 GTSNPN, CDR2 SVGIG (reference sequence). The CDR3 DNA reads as TGTGCCTGGAGTGTACAAGGGACCCCCTCTTACGAGCAGTACTTC. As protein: CAWSVQGTPSYEQYF. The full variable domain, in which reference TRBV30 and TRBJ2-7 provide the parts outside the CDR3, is SQTIHQWPATLVQPVGSPLSLECTVEGTSNPNLYWYRQAAGRGLQLLFYSVGIGQISSEVPQNLSASRPQDRQFILSSKKLLLSDSGFYLCAWSVQGTPSYEQYFGPGTRLTVT.

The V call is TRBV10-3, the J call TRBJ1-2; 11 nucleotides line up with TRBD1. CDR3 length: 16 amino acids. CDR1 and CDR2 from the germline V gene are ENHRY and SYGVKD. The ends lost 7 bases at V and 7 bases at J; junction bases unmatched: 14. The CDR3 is CAINIGQGASVSGYTF. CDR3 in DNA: TGTGCCATCAACATAGGACAGGGGGCTTCGGTCTCTGGCTACACCTTC.

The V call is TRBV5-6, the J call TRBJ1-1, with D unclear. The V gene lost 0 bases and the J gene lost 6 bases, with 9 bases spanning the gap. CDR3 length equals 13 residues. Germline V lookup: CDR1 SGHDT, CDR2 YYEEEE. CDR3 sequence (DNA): TGTGCCAGCAGCTTGGCTGGCGGGCCTGAAGCTTTCTTT. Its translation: CASSLAGGPEAFF.

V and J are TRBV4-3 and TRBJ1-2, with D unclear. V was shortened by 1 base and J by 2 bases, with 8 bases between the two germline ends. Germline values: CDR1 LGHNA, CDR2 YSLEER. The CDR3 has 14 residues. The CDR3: CASSQVSENYGYTF. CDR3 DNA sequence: TGCGCCAGCAGCCAAGTATCGGAGAACTATGGCTACACCTTC.

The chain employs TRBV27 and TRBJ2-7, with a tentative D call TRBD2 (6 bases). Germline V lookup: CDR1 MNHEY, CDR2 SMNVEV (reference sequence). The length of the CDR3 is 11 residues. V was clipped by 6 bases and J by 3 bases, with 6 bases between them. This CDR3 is CASSGGYEQYF. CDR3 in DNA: TGTGCCAGCAGCGGGGGCTACGAGCAGTACTTC.

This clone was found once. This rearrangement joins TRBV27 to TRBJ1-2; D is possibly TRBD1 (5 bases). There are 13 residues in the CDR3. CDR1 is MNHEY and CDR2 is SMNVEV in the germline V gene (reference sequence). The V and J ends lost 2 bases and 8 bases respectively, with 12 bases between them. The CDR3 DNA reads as TGTGCCAGCAGTTTAGGGCAGGGTTGGGGCTACACCTTC. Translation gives CASSLGQGWGYTF.

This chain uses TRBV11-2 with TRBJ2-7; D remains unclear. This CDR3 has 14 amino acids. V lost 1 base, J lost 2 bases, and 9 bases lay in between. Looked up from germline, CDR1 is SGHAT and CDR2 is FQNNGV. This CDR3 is CASSLGAVPYEQYF. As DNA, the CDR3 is TGTGCCAGCAGCTTAGGGGCCGTACCCTACGAGCAGTACTTC. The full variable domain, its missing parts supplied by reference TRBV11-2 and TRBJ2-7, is EAGVAQSPRYKIIEKRQSVAFWCNPISGHATLYWYQQILGQGPKLLIQFQNNGVVDDSQLPKDRFSAERLKGVDSTLKIQPAKLEDSAVYLCASSLGAVPYEQYFGPGTRLTVT.

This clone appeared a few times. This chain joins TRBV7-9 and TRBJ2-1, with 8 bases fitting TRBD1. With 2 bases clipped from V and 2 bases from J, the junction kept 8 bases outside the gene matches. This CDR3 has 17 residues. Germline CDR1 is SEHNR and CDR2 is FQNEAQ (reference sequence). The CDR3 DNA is TGTGCCAGCAGCTTACTGATCAGGGGGCTCACCTACAATGAGCAGTTCTTC. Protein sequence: CASSLLIRGLTYNEQFF.

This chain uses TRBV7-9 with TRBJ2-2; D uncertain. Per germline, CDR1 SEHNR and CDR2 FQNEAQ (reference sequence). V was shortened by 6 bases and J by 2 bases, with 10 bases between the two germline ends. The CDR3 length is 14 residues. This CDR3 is CASRPGYNTGELFF. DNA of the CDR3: TGTGCCAGCAGGCCAGGCTATAACACCGGGGAGCTGTTTTTT.

CDR3 region: CASSLGTSADTQYF. DNA of the CDR3: TGTGCCAGCAGCTTAGGGACCTCCGCAGATACGCAGTATTTT. The chain links TRBV5-6 to TRBJ2-3; the D gene could be TRBD1 or TRBD2 (5 bases each). V was trimmed by 2 bases and J by 4 bases, leaving 11 bases between them. Germline CDR1 is SGHDT and CDR2 is YYEEEE. CDR3 length: 14 residues. Full variable domain (missing parts from reference TRBV5-6 and TRBJ2-3): DAGVTQSPTHLIKTRGQQVTLRCSPKSGHDTVSWYQQALGQGPQFIFQYYEEEERQRGNFPDRFSGHQFPNYSSELNVNALLLGDSALYLCASSLGTSADTQYFGPGTRLTVL.

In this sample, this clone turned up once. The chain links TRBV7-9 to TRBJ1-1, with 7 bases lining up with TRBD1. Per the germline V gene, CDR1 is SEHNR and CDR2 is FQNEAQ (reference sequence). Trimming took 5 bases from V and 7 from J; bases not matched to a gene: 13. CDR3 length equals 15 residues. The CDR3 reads CASSVGLTGTVEAFF. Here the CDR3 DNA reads TGTGCCAGCAGCGTTGGACTGACAGGGACGGTTGAAGCTTTCTTT.

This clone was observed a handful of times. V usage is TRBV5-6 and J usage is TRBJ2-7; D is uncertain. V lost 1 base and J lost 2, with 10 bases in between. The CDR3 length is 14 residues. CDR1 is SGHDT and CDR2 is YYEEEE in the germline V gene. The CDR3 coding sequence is TGTGCCAGCAGCTTGCCGAGAAATCCCTACGAGCAGTACTTC. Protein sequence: CASSLPRNPYEQYF.

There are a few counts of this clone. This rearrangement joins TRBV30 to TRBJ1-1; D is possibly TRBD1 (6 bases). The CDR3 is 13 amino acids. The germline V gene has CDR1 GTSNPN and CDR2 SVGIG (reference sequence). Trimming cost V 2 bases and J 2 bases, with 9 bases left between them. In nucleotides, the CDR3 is TGTGCCTGGAGTCCGACAGGCAACACTGAAGCTTTCTTT. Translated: CAWSPTGNTEAFF.

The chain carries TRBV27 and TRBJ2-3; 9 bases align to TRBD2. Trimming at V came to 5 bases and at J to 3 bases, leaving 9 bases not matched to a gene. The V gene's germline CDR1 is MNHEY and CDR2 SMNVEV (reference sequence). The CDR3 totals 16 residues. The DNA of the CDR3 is TGTGCCAGCAGTCCCGGCGCGGGGGGGCGGACAGATACGCAGTATTTT. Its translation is CASSPGAGGRTDTQYF.